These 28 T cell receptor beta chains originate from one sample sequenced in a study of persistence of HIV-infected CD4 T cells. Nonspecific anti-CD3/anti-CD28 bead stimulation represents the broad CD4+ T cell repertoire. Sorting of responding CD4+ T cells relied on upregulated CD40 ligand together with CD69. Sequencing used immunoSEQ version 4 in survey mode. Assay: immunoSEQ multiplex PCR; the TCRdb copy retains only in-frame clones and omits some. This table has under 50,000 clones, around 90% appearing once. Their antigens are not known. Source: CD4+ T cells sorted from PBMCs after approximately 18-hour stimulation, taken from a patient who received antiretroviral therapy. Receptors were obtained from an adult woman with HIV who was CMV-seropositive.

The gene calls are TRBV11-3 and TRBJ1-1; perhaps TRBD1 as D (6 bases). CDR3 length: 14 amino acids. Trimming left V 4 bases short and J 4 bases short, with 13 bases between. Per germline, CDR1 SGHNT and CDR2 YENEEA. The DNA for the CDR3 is TGTGCCAGCAGCTCCAGGGGATCGGCCACTGAAGCTTTCTTT. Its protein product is CASSSRGSATEAFF.

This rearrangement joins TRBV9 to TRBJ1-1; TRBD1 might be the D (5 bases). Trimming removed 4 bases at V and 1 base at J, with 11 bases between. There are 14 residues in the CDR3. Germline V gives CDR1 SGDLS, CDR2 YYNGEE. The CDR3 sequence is CASSIRGGNTEAFF. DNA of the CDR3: TGTGCCAGCAGCATCCGTGGGGGGAACACTGAAGCTTTCTTT.

The CDR3 spells CASSYQNPGGEKLFF. CDR3 bases: TGTGCCAGCAGTTACCAAAACCCAGGGGGTGAAAAACTGTTTTTT. The V and J genes are TRBV6-5 and TRBJ1-4; 7 nucleotides agree with TRBD1. Germline CDR1 reads MNHEY; CDR2 reads SVGAGI. This CDR3 region has 15 residues. Losses at the gene ends were 2 bases for V and 7 bases for J; bases not matched to a gene: 7.

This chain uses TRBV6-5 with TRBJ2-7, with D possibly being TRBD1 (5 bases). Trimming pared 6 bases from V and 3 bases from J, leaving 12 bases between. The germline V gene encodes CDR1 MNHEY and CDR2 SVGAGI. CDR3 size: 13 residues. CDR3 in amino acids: CASSARDLYEQYF. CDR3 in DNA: TGTGCCAGCAGCGCCAGGGATCTCTACGAGCAGTACTTC.

CDR3 nucleotides: TGCGCCAGCAGCTTGAAACTTTCTAGCGCCCCAGATACGCAGTATTTT. Its protein product is CASSLKLSSAPDTQYF. The V and J genes are TRBV5-1 and TRBJ2-3, with D perhaps matching TRBD2 (6 bases). V was pared by 1 base and J by 4 bases, with 16 bases between. The CDR3 covers 16 residues. Germline loops: CDR1 SGHRS, CDR2 YFSETQ.

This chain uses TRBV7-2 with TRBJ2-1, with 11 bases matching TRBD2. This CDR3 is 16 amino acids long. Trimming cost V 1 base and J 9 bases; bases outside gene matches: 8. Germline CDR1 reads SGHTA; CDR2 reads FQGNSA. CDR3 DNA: TGTGCCAGCAGCTTAGGTGGTAGCGGGGGGGTTGCTGAGCAGTTCTTC. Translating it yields CASSLGGSGGVAEQFF.

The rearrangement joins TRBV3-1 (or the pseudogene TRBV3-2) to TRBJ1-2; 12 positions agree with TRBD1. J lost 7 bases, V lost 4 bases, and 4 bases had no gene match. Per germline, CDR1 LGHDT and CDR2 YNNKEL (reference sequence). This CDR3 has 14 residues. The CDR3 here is CASSRGTGGLGYTF. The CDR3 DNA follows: TGTGCCAGCAGCCGGGGGACAGGGGGCCTTGGCTACACCTTC.

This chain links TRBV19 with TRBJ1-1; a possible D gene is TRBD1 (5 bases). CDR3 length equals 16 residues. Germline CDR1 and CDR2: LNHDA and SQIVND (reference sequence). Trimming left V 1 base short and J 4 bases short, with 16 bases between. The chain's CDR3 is CASSIAVGAGFTEAFF. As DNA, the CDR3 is TGTGCCAGTAGTATAGCTGTAGGGGCTGGGTTCACTGAAGCTTTCTTT.

CDR3: CASSSGTGSVYGYTF. CDR3 bases: TGTGCCAGCAGCTCCGGAACAGGGTCCGTCTATGGCTACACCTTC. The rearrangement uses TRBV7-2 and TRBJ1-2; tentatively, D is TRBD1 (6 bases). The germline V gene encodes CDR1 SGHTA and CDR2 FQGNSA. V was cut by 4 bases and J by 4 bases, with 16 bases left in between. CDR3 size: 15 residues.

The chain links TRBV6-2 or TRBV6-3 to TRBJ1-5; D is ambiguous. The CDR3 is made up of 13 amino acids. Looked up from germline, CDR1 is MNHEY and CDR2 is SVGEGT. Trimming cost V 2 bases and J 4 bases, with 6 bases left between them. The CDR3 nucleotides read TGTGCCAGCAGTTACGAGGGAAATCAGCCCCAGCATTTT. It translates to CASSYEGNQPQHF.

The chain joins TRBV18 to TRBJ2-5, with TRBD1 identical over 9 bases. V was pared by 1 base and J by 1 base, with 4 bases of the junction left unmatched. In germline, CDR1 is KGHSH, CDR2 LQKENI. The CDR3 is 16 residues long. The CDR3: CASSPRTGAGQETQYF. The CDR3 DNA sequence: TGTGCCAGCTCACCACGGACAGGGGCAGGCCAAGAGACCCAGTACTTC.

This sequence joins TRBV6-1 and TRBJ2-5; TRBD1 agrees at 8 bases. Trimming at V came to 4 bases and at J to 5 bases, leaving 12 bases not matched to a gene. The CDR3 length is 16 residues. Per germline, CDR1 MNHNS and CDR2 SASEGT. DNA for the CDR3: TGTGCCAGCAGTGTGGGCTCGGCAGGGGGCGCGGAGACCCAGTACTTC. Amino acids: CASSVGSAGGAETQYF.

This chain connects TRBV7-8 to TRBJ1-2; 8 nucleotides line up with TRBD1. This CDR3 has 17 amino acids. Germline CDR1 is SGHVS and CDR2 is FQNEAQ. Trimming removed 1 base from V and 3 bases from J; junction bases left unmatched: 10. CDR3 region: CASSLVRTGFSDYGYTF. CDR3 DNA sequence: TGTGCCAGCAGCTTAGTGCGGACAGGGTTTTCGGACTATGGCTACACCTTC.

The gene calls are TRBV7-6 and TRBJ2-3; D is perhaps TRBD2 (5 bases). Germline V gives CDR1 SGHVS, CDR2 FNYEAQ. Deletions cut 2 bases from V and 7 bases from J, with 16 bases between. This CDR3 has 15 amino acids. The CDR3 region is CASSLFVGAEHTQYF. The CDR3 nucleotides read TGTGCCAGCAGCTTATTCGTGGGAGCCGAACATACGCAGTATTTT. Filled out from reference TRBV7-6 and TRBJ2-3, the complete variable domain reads GAGVSQSPRYKVTKRGQDVALRCDPISGHVSLYWYRQALGQGPEFLTYFNYEAQQDKSGLPNDRFSAERPEGSISTLTIQRTEQRDSAMYRCASSLFVGAEHTQYFGPGTRLTVL.

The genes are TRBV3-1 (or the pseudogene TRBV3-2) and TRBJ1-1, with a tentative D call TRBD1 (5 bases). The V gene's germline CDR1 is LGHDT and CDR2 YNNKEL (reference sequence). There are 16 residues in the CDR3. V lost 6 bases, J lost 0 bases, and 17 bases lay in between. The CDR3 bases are TGTGCCAGCAGAACCGGGACCCCGAACATGAACACTGAAGCTTTCTTT. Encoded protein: CASRTGTPNMNTEAFF.

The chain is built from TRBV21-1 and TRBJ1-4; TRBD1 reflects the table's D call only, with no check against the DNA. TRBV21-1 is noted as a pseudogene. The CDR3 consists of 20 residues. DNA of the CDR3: TGTGCCAGCTTACCCCCGAGGCGGACAGGGTGGAGGACTGGGGATGAAAAACTGTTTTTT. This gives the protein CASLPPRRTGWRTGDEKLFF.

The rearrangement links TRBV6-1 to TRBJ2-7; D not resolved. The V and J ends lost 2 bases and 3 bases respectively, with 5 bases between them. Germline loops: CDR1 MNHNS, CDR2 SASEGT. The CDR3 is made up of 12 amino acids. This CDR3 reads CASSERSYEQYF. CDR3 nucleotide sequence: TGTGCCAGCAGTGAAAGGAGCTACGAGCAGTACTTC.

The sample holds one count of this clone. CDR3 sequence (DNA): TGCGCCAGCAGCCAAGATAGCCGGATGAACACTGAAGCTTTCTTT. Its translation is CASSQDSRMNTEAFF. V usage is TRBV4-1 and J usage is TRBJ1-1; D gene unclear. V lost 0 bases to trimming and J lost 0 bases, with 8 bases between them. Germline-derived CDR1 and CDR2 are MGHRA and YSYEKL. The CDR3 is made up of 15 amino acids.

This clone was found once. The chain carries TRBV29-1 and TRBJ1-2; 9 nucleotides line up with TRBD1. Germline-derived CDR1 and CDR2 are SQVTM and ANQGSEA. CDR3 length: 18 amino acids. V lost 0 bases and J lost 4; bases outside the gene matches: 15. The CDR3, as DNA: TGCAGCGTTGAAGATCAGGGACAGGGATCCCCTGGGACCTATGGCTACACCTTC. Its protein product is CSVEDQGQGSPGTYGYTF.

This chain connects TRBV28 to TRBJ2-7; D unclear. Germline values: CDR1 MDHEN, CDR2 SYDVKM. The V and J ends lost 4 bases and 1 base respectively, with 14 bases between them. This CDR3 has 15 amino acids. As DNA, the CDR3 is TGTGCCAGCAGTTCCAATGGACCAATTTCCTACGAGCAGTACTTC. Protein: CASSSNGPISYEQYF.

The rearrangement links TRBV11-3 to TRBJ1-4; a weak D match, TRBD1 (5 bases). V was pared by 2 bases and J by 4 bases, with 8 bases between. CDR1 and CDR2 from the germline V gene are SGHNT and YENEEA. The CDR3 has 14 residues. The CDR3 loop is CASSLRGLNEKLFF. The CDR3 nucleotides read TGTGCCAGCAGCTTAAGGGGTCTTAATGAAAAACTGTTTTTT. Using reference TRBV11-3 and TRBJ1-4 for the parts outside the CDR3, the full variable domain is EAGVVQSPRYKIIEKKQPVAFWCNPISGHNTLYWYLQNLGQGPELLIRYENEEAVDDSQLPKDRFSAERLKGVDSTLKIQPAELGDSAVYLCASSLRGLNEKLFFGSGTQLSVL.

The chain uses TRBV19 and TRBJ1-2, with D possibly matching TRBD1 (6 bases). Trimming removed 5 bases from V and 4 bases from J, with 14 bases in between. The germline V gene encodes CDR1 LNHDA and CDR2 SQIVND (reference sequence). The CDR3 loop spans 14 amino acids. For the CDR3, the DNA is TGTGCCAGTAGTGCCAGGGACAAGATCTATGGCTACACCTTC. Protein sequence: CASSARDKIYGYTF.

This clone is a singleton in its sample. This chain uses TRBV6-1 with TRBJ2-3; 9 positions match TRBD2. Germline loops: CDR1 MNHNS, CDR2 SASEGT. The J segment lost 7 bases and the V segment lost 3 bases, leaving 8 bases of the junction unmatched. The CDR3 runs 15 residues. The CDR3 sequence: CASSDGVAGGYTQYF. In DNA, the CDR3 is TGTGCCAGCAGTGATGGGGTCGCGGGGGGGTATACGCAGTATTTT.

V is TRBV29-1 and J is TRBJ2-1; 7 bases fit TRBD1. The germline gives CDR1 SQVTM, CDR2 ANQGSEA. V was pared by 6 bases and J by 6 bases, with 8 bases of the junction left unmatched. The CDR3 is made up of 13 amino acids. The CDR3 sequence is CSVARDRLNEQFF. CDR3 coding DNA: TGCAGCGTGGCCCGGGACAGACTCAATGAGCAGTTCTTC.

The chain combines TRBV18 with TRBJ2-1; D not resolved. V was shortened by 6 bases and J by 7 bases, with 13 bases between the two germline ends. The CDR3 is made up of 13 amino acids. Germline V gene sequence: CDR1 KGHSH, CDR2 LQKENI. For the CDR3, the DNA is TGTGCCAGCTCCCCGCAGGAGCGTAATGAGCAGTTCTTC. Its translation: CASSPQERNEQFF.

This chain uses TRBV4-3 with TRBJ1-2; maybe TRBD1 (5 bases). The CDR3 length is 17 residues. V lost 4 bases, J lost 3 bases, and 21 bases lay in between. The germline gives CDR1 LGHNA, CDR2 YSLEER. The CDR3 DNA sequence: TGCGCCAGCAGCCCCCGGGGAGCGGGGGTCTCGCACTATGGCTACACCTTC. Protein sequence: CASSPRGAGVSHYGYTF.

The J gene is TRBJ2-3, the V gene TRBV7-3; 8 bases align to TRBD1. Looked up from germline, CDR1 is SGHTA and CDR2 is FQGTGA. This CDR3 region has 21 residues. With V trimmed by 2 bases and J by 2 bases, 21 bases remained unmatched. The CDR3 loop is CASSLGQGPIGGIGYTDTQYF. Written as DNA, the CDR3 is TGTGCCAGCAGCTTAGGACAGGGTCCCATTGGGGGGATAGGTTACACAGATACGCAGTATTTT.

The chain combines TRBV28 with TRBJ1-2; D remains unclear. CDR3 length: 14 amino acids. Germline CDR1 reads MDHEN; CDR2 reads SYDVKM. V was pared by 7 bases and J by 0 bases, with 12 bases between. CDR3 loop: CASKFEGTNYGYTF. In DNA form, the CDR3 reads TGTGCCAGCAAATTTGAGGGCACTAACTATGGCTACACCTTC.